This passage covers 8 T cell receptor beta chains from one sample sequenced in a study of blood T cells in healthy people across ages (dated by TCRdb to the mid-2010s). Receptor amplification or capture employed 5' RACE. Sequenced using an Illumina HiSeq 2500. A second PCR of about 7 to 12 cycles was performed with a sample-barcoded 5' primer and a J-beta primer mix. TCRdb handled the public reads itself, with Q25 trimming in fastp and clone calling in MiXCR, and kept productive beta chains. One record per CDR3 amino acid sequence lists the most common genes and DNA. The table for this sample lists 700,000 to 850,000 distinct CDR3 sequences; 40% to 65% of them were counted only once. The top ten clones comprise approximately 40% of the sample. The sample taken for sequencing was blood. Receptors were obtained from an elderly man in good health.

This clonotype was seen more than once but under ten times. The rearrangement joins TRBV29-1 to TRBJ2-1; D tentatively fits TRBD1 or TRBD2 (5 bases each). The CDR3 has 15 amino acids. Per the germline V gene, CDR1 is SQVTM and CDR2 is ANQGSEA. V shed 1 base and J shed 3 bases, with 13 bases lying between them. The CDR3 spells CSVEGGTVVYNEQFF. Written as DNA, the CDR3 is TGCAGCGTTGAAGGAGGGACGGTGGTCTACAATGAGCAGTTCTTC.

The chain carries TRBV6-1 and TRBJ2-1; TRBD1 aligns across 8 bases. The V and J ends lost 6 bases and 4 bases, in that order; junction bases with no gene match: 23. This CDR3 is built from 20 residues. Germline CDR1 MNHNS, CDR2 SASEGT. CDR3 nucleotides: TGTGCCAGCAGATCTCTATCGACAGGGGCGCCCGAATTCCTTTACAATGAGCAGTTCTTC. This encodes CASRSLSTGAPEFLYNEQFF.

About this clonotype itself: The germline gene is not matched at one end of the junction; a read error may be the cause. This rearrangement joins TRBV29-1 to TRBJ1-2; no clear D gene. Germline values: CDR1 SQVTM, CDR2 ANQGSEA. The CDR3 spans 12 residues. In DNA form, the CDR3 reads TGCAACGTTGATACGGCAAACTATGGCTACACCTTC. It yields the protein CNVDTANYGYTF.

The CDR3 is CASSRDVTRPQHF. CDR3 sequence (DNA): TGTGCCAGCAGCAGGGACGTTACACGGCCCCAGCATTTT. V usage is TRBV7-2 and J usage is TRBJ1-5; tentative D call: TRBD1 (5 bases). CDR1 and CDR2 (germline): SGHTA, FQGNSA. This CDR3 contains 13 residues. Trimming took 5 bases from V and 9 from J, leaving 14 bases between them.

This clonotype has only a few counts. The J gene is TRBJ2-5, the V gene TRBV4-1; 8 nucleotides align to TRBD2. Germline V gene sequence: CDR1 MGHRA, CDR2 YSYEKL. The J segment lost 5 bases and the V segment lost 0 bases, leaving 8 bases of the junction unmatched. CDR3 length equals 16 residues. The CDR3 sequence: CASSQDPGGPVETQYF. The CDR3 coding sequence is TGCGCCAGCAGCCAAGATCCGGGAGGGCCGGTTGAGACCCAGTACTTC.

This clonotype was counted ten times or more. The J gene is TRBJ2-7, the V gene TRBV20-1; 9 nucleotides match TRBD1. Germline CDR1 is DFQATT and CDR2 is SNEGSKA (reference sequence). V lost 0 bases to trimming and J lost 3 bases; unmatched junction nucleotides: 6. The CDR3 totals 15 residues. The chain's CDR3 is CSARDGDRVIYEQYF. CDR3 bases: TGCAGTGCTAGAGATGGGGACAGGGTCATCTACGAGCAGTACTTC.

This chain connects TRBV20-1 to TRBJ2-1, with 9 bases aligning to TRBD2. The ends lost 0 bases at V and 8 bases at J; junction bases unmatched: 11. Germline loops: CDR1 DFQATT, CDR2 SNEGSKA (reference sequence). This CDR3 region has 16 residues. DNA of the CDR3: TGCAGTGCTAGAGATGTGAGTAGCGGGAGAACGTATGAGCAGTTCTTC. The encoded protein is CSARDVSSGRTYEQFF.

The chain uses TRBV25-1 and TRBJ1-4; D is unresolved. The CDR3 extends over 17 amino acids. Trimming took 1 base from V and 3 from J, leaving 15 bases between them. Germline CDR1 and CDR2: MGHDK and SYGVNS. This CDR3 reads CASSEFRQVGSNEKLFF. Written as DNA, the CDR3 is TGTGCCAGCAGTGAATTTAGGCAGGTCGGATCTAATGAAAAACTGTTTTTT.